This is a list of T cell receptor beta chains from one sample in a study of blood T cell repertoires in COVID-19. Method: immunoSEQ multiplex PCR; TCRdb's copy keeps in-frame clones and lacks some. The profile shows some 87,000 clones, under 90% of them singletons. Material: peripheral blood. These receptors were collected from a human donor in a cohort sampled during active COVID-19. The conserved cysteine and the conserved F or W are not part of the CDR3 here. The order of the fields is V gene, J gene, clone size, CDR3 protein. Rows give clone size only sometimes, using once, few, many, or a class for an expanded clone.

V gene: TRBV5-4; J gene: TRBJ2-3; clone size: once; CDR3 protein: ASSAGGTDTQY
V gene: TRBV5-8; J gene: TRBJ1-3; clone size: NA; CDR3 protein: ASSSSPGSGNTIY
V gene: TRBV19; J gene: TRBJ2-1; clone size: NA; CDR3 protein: ASSTLLGTSGPYNEQF
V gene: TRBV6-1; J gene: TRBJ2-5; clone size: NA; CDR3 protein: ASREERGGQQETQY
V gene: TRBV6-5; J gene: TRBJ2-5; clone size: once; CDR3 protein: ASSMGTGGFETQY
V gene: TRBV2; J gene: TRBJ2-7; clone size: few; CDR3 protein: ASSVRGGYEQY
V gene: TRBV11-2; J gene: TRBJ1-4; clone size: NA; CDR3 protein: ASSLEAGANEKLF
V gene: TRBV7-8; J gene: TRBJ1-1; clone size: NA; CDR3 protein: ASSLSRNTNTEAF
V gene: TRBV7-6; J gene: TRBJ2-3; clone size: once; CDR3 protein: ASSWGGRATDTQY
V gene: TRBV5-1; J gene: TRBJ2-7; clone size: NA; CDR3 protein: ASSFTSGSTEEQY
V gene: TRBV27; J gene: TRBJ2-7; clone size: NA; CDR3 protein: ASSLGTGKSYEQY
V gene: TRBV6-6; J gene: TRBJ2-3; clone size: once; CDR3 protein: ASSSRGFFTDTQY
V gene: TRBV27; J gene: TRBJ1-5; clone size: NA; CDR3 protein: ASSPGTAYSNQPQH
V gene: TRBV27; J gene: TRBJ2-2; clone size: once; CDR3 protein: ASSLGTDVNTGELF
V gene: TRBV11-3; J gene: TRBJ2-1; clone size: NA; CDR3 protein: ASSANNEQF
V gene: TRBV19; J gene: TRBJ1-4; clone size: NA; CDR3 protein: ASMSLGTGGEKLF
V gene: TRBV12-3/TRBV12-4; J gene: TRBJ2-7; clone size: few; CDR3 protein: ASSLLRGYEQY
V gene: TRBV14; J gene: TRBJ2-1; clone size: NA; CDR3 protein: ASSQEPRLAGANNEQF